A selection of T cell receptor beta chains follows, all from one sample in a study of tumor and adjacent non-tumor tissue in lung cancer. TCRdb re-called the multiplex PCR reads with MiXCR, one entry per CDR3 protein. The table lists 120,000 or so distinct CDR3 sequences, over 65% of them singletons. Sequenced: lung tumor tissue. The receptors were gathered from a man aged 25-40 years with non-small cell lung cancer. Each CDR3 is given with its conserved first and last residue. The D gene is left open where the match is weak. Clone size is shown for a subset of rows, as once, few, many or a class of expanded clone.

>.|.|TRBV20-1|TRBJ2-1
CSARDLLTYSEQFF
TGCAGTGCTAGAGATCTATTGACCTACAGTGAGCAGTTCTTC
>TRBD1|many|TRBV20-1|TRBJ2-7
CSVGTGGTYEQYF
TGCAGTGTTGGGACAGGGGGTACCTACGAGCAGTACTTC
>TRBD1|.|TRBV11-2|TRBJ1-1
CANSIGTANTEAFF
TGTGCCAACAGCATCGGGACAGCCAACACTGAAGCCTTCTTT
>.|.|TRBV20-1|TRBJ1-4
CSASKGQSDEKLFF
TGCAGTGCTAGTAAAGGACAGTCTGATGAAAAACTGTTTTTT
>.|.|TRBV5-1|TRBJ1-5
CASSLGVNSNQPQHF
TGCGCCAGCAGCTTGGGAGTTAATAGCAATCAGCCCCAGCATTTT
>.|.|TRBV4-1|TRBJ1-5
CASSRVQGNQPQHF
TGCGCCAGCAGCCGAGTACAGGGTAATCAGCCCCAGCATTTT
>TRBD2|.|TRBV20-1|TRBJ2-7
CSATVGGGGTKAYEQCF
TGCAGTGCCACGGTTGGAGGCGGGGGGACGAAGGCCTATGAGCAGTGCTTC
>TRBD1|few|TRBV7-2|TRBJ2-5
CASSLTGTQETQYF
TGTGCCAGCAGCTTGACAGGGACCCAAGAGACCCAGTACTTC
>.|.|TRBV4-3|TRBJ2-2
CPSSRDARTWNTEELFF
TGCCCCAGCAGCCGAGACGCCCGAACTTGGAACACCGAGGAGCTGTTTTTT
>.|.|TRBV11-2|TRBJ2-1
CASNLDRGEQFF
TGCGCCAGCAACTTAGATCGAGGTGAGCAGTTCTTC
>TRBD1|.|TRBV12-3/TRBV12-4|TRBJ1-2
CASSLLMAGGSIYTF
TGTGCCAGCAGTTTACTCATGGCAGGGGGATCTATCTACACCTTC
>.|.|TRBV6-6|TRBJ2-5
CASSDPGDRKETQYF
TGTGCCAGCAGTGACCCCGGTGACCGCAAAGAGACCCAGTACTTC
>TRBD2|.|TRBV6-2/TRBV6-3|TRBJ2-5
CTSSYTLAEPPQETLYF
TGTACTAGCAGTTACACGCTAGCGGAGCCTCCCCAAGAGACCCTGTACTTC
>.|.|TRBV30|TRBJ2-7
CACKIPGRPYEQYF
TGTGCCTGTAAAATACCGGGACGGCCCTACGAGCAGTACTTC
>.|.|TRBV11-2|TRBJ2-5
CASSSPTRGETGQETQYF
TGTGCCAGCAGCTCGCCAACGAGAGGGGAAACGGGCCAAGAGACCCAGTACTTC
>.|.|TRBV29-1|TRBJ1-3
CSACLDTIYF
TGCAGCGCCTGCTTGGACACCATATATTTT
>TRBD1|.|TRBV13|TRBJ1-4
CASSLGTGANEKLFF
TGTGCCAGCAGCTTAGGGACAGGGGCTAATGAAAAACTGTTTTTT
>TRBD2|.|TRBV6-1|TRBJ2-1
CVSSETPGGAGDSLYNEQFF
TGTGTCAGCAGTGAAACCCCCGGGGGAGCGGGAGACTCCCTCTACAATGAGCAGTTCTTC
>.|.|TRBV12-3/TRBV12-4|TRBJ2-3
CVSTLSRNQPQYF
TGTGTCAGCACCCTGTCTCGCAATCAGCCCCAGTATTTT
>.|few|TRBV5-6|TRBJ1-5
CASSPGLNSNQPQHF
TGTGCCAGCAGCCCAGGCCTAAATAGCAATCAGCCCCAGCATTTT
>.|many|TRBV29-1|TRBJ2-1
CSVDRGLMYVPKKTNEQFF
TGCAGCGTTGATCGGGGGTTAATGTATGTCCCTAAAAAAACCAATGAGCAGTTCTTC
>.|few|TRBV11-3|TRBJ2-1
CASSLVRGDGGEQLF
TGTGCCAGCAGCTTAGTTAGGGGGGACGGGGGCGAGCAGTTATTC
>.|.|TRBV11-2|TRBJ2-3
CTCRGSSDTDTQYF
TGTACCTGCAGGGGGTCTAGCGACACAGATACGCAATATTTT
>.|.|TRBV5-6|TRBJ1-2
CASSLGSQGHYCYTF
TGTGCCAGCAGCTTGGGATCACAGGGTCACTATTGTTACACCTTC
>.|.|TRBV7-9|TRBJ1-1
CASSLSRNSEAFF
TGTGCCAGCAGCCTGTCCAGGAACAGTGAAGCTTTCTTT
>TRBD1|few|TRBV20-1|TRBJ2-5
CSVSPIRGLGEAQYF
TGCAGTGTAAGCCCAATCAGGGGGCTCGGTGAGGCCCAGTACTTC
>.|medium-sized|TRBV6-5|TRBJ1-2
CASRSAGSDYGYTF
TGTGCCAGCAGGTCGGCGGGCAGCGACTATGGCTACACCTTC
>.|.|TRBV11-3|TRBJ1-2
CASSAGQTSYGYTF
TGTGCCAGCAGCGCCGGACAGACGAGCTATGGCTACACCTTC
>.|many|TRBV6-1|TRBJ1-1
CASSEVTRTEAFF
TGTGCCAGCAGTGAAGTGACGAGAACTGAAGCTTTCTTT
>.|few|TRBV28|TRBJ2-1
CASSLQGSQSYNEQFF
TGTGCCAGCAGTCTACAAGGCTCACAGTCCTACAATGAGCAGTTCTTC
>TRBD2|.|TRBV5-6|TRBJ2-1
CASSLELLAGEAGNEKFF
TGTGCCAGCAGCTTGGAACTGTTAGCGGGGGAGGCTGGGAATGAGAAGTTCTTC
>.|.|TRBV6-5|TRBJ2-3
CASRYLALGPQYF
TGTGCCAGCAGGTACTTGGCCCTCGGGCCCCAGTATTTT
>.|.|TRBV7-8|TRBJ2-3
CASSSQGTDTQYF
TGTGCCAGCAGCTCACAGGGTACAGATACGCAGTATTTT
>.|.|TRBV4-3|TRBJ2-7
CASSPSIGEGHEQYF
TGCGCCAGCAGCCCTAGTATCGGGGAAGGACACGAGCAGTACTTC
>.|.|TRBV11-2|TRBJ2-7
CANTLDGGEQYF
TGTGCCAACACCTTAGATGGCGGGGAGCAGTACTTC
>.|.|TRBV24-1|TRBJ1-1
CATKGQLNTEAFF
TGTGCCACCAAAGGACAGCTGAACACTGAAGCTTTCTTT
>TRBD1|many|TRBV10-2|TRBJ2-3
CASSNDRGGTDF
TGCGCCAGCAGCAACGACAGGGGGGGGACAGATTTT
>.|.|TRBV5-1|TRBJ1-2
CASSMDLGNYGYTF
TGCGCCAGCAGCATGGATTTGGGGAACTATGGTTACACCTTC
>.|.|TRBV6-5|TRBJ1-2
CASINAFRGYGYTF
TGTGCCAGCATAAACGCGTTTCGAGGCTATGGCTACACCTTC